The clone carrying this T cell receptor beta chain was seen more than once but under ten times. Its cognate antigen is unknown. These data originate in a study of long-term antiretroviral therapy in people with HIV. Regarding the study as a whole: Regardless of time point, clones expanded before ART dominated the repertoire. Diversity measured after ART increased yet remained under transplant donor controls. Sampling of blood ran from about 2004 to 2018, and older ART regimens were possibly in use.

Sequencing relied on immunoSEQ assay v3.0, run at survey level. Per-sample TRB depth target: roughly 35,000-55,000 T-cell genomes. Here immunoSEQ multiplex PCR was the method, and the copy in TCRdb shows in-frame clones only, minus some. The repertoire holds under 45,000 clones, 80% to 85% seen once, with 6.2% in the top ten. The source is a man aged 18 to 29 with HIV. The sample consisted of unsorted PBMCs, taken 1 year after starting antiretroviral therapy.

CDR3 sequence: CASSLAQGREQYF. DNA for the CDR3: TGTGCCAGCAGCTTAGCACAGGGTCGCGAGCAGTACTTC. The gene calls are TRBV7-9 and TRBJ2-7, with a tentative D call TRBD1 (6 bases). CDR1 is SEHNR and CDR2 is FQNEAQ in the germline V gene (reference sequence). The V and J ends lost 0 bases and 6 bases respectively, with 9 bases between them. The CDR3 has 13 amino acids.